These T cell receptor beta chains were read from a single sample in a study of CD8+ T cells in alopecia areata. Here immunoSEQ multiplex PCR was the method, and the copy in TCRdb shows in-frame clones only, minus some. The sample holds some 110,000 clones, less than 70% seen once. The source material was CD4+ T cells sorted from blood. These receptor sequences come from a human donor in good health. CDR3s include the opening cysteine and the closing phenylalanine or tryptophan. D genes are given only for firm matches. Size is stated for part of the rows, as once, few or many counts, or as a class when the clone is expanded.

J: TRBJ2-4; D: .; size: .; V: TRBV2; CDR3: CASSDMEVRTSKNIQYF; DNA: TGTGCCAGCAGTGATATGGAGGTGAGGACTTCCAAAAACATTCAGTACTTC
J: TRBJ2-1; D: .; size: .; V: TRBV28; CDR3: CASLDRAKPYNEQFF; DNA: TGTGCCAGCTTAGACCGGGCCAAACCCTACAATGAGCAGTTCTTC
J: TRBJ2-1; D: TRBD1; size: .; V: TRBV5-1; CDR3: CASSLGTGPSNEQFF; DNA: TGCGCCAGCAGCCTGGGGACAGGTCCCAGCAATGAGCAGTTCTTC
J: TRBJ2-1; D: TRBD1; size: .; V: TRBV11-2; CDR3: CASSLVSGGLSEQFF; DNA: TGTGCCAGCAGCCTTGTCTCAGGGGGCTTGAGTGAGCAGTTCTTC
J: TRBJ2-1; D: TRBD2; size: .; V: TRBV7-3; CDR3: CASSLGRTSALSEQFF; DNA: TGTGCCAGCAGCTTAGGAAGGACTAGCGCCTTGAGTGAGCAGTTCTTC
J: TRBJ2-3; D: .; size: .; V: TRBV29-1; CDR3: CSVEAAGTDTQYF; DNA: TGCAGCGTTGAAGCGGCAGGCACAGATACGCAGTATTTT
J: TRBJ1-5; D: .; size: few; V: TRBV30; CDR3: CAWNPPGRSQPQHF; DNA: TGTGCCTGGAACCCACCAGGGAGGAGTCAGCCCCAGCATTTT
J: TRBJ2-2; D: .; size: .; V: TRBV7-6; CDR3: CASSPASATGELFF; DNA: TGTGCCAGCAGCCCAGCTAGCGCCACCGGGGAGCTGTTTTTT
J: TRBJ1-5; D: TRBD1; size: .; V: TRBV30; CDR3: CAWSIGTGHSNQPQHF; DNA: TGTGCCTGGAGTATAGGGACAGGTCATAGCAATCAGCCCCAGCATTTT
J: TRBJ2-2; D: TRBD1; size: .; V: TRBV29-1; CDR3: CSVRGQGVNTGELFF; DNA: TGCAGCGTTAGGGGACAGGGGGTGAACACCGGGGAGCTGTTTTTT
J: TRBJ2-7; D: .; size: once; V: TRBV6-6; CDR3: CASSYTGATYEQYF; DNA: TGTGCCAGCAGTTACACGGGGGCAACCTACGAGCAGTACTTC
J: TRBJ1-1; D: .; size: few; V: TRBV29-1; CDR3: CSSGLNTEAFF; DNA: TGCAGCTCTGGGTTGAACACTGAAGCTTTCTTT
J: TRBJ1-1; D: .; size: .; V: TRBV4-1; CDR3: CASRSVRGVTEAFF; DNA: TGCGCCAGCAGGTCCGTTCGTGGGGTCACTGAAGCTTTCTTT
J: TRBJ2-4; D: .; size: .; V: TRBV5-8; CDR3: CASSLTWAKNIQYF; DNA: TGTGCCAGCAGCCTGACGTGGGCCAAAAACATTCAGTACTTC
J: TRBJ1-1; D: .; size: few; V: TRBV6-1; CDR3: CASSAELGITEAFF; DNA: TGTGCCAGCAGTGCCGAGCTGGGGATCACTGAAGCTTTCTTT
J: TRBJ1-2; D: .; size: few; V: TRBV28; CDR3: CATPEAGPGDYGYTF; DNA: TGTGCCACTCCCGAGGCGGGACCTGGGGACTATGGCTACACCTTC
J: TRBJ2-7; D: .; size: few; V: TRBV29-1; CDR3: CSVVGSYEQYF; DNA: TGCAGCGTTGTAGGGTCCTACGAGCAGTACTTC
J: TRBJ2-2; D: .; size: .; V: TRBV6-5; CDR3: CASRARRELFF; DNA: TGTGCCAGCAGGGCCAGGAGGGAGCTGTTTTTT
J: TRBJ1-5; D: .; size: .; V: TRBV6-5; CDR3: CASSIEREQPQHF; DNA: TGTGCCAGCAGTATAGAGAGGGAACAGCCCCAGCATTTT
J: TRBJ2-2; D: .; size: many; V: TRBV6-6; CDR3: CASSGWRGTGELFF; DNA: TGTGCCAGCTCGGGGTGGAGGGGAACCGGGGAGCTGTTTTTT
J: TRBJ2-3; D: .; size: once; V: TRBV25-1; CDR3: CASSGPPGGLNTDTQYF; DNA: TGTGCCAGCAGTGGACCACCAGGGGGGCTTAACACAGATACGCAGTATTTT
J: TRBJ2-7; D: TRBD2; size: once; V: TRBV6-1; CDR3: CASISGLATPEQYF; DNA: TGTGCCAGCATCTCCGGACTAGCTACGCCCGAGCAGTACTTC
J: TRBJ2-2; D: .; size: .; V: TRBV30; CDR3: CAWSVDRELFF; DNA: TGTGCCTGGAGTGTAGACAGGGAGCTGTTTTTT
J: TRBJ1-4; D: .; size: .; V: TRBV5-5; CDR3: CASSSANEKLFF; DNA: TGTGCCAGCAGCTCCGCAAATGAAAAACTGTTTTTT
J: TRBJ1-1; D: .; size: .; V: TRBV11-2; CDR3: CASSLGLNTEAFF; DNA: TGTGCCAGCAGCTTAGGATTGAACACTGAAGCTTTCTTT
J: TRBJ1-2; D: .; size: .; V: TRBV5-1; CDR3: CASSLWGQEGYTF; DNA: TGCGCCAGCAGCTTGTGGGGGCAGGAGGGCTACACCTTC
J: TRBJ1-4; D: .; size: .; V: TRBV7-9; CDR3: CASSSLGGDGSEKLFF; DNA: TGTGCCAGCAGCTCCCTCGGGGGCGATGGGTCTGAAAAACTGTTTTTT